Here is one TCR beta chain with its context. No cognate antigen has been identified for it. Base qualities are not provided; no much larger clone lies one nucleotide away. These data belong to a study of shared clonotypes between healthy human individuals (dated by TCRdb to 2018 to 2020). The study in broad terms: The cohort included three men and a couple of women between 18 and 49 years of age. The study deeply sequenced blood TCR repertoires of several healthy adults to estimate repertoire size and the extent of clonotype sharing between individuals. To increase sequencing depth and limit assay-specific biases, different laboratories used diverse techniques to prepare libraries and sequence TCR repertoires. Leukapheresis yielded between about 0.8 and 9.5 billion PBMCs per donor.

Using the deep immunoSEQ assay, TCR CDR3 regions were amplified from genomic DNA by multiplex PCR. For each cell subset, the extracted genomic DNA was distributed evenly across all wells of several immunoSEQ 96-well plates, and each plate served as one replicate. For unsorted PBMC, around 290 ng of genomic DNA, equivalent to tens of thousands of T cell genomes, went into each replicate PCR. Genomic DNA from unsorted PBMC was sequenced over ten immunoSEQ deep assay plates. Purified libraries were measured with a Qubit 3.0 fluorometer, size-checked on a Bioanalyzer 2100, and measured again with the KAPA Library Quantification kit. Every immunoSEQ 96-well plate was sequenced on a separate single-read 150-cycle Illumina NextSeq 550 flow cell. Per the original workflow: Because the immunoSEQ output included only junctional sequences and no quality scores, the filtering could not be the same as the filtering used for full-length reads. To assign V/J genes and CDR3, sequences were annotated against IMGT germline references using PyIR, a Python wrapper for IgBLAST v1.9. Reads were filtered out if the reads had weak V/J assignments (E-value above 1e-6), no CDR3, stop codons, out-of-frame junctions, or ambiguous translated residues. V3J clonotypes were defined as sequences sharing an identical inferred V gene, J gene, and CDR3 amino acid sequence. Percentage overlap between repertoires was computed as shared unique clonotypes divided by the size of the smaller repertoire. Three approaches were used to assess repertoire richness: RTK rarefaction, the Chao1 estimator, and Recon v2.1 estimates of unobserved clonotypes. TCRdb took this table from immuneACCESS and kept in-frame rearrangements with V and J called. Such tables lack part of the clones; where checked against another copy, unresolved V genes explain under half of the gap, and the rest is unexplained. The V and J calls and clone size come from that table; D and trimming were worked out from the DNA. For this sample there are hundreds of thousands of clones; around 77% appear just once. The top ten clones comprise more than 10% of the sample.

The donors were healthy, HIV-negative adults with no recently reported acute infections or vaccinations. Every donor was a Caucasian adult living in Nashville, Tennessee, USA. For unsorted samples, 75 million to 100 million PBMCs were counted and genomic DNA was extracted with the QIAamp DNA Blood Mini kit. Blood was obtained by leukapheresis, after which PBMCs were separated by Ficoll-Histopaque density gradient centrifugation and cryopreserved in liquid nitrogen vapor phase. The CDR3 starts with the cysteine, ends with the phenylalanine, and has 15 residues. CDR3 DNA only is kept here, 45 bases in frame from base 1. Compared with germline, V lacks 7 bases and J lacks 2 bases; bases without a gene match: 5. The germline V gene yields MDHEN for CDR1 and SYDVKM for CDR2. The full study reports these points: The genetic and exposure-history diversity represented was limited by the small number of donors. Sampling was limited to blood, and TCR repertoires in tissue likely differ from TCR repertoires in blood. Pairwise subsampling indicated that sequencing depth was expected to affect the degree of clonotype sharing among donors.

The sample comprised PBMCs. This sequence was found in a woman aged 40 to 55 in good health. Some clones in this sample may be carry-over from other donors' samples. The sequence is built from TRBV28 and TRBJ1-5; TRBD1 fits 10 bases in the junction. The DNA reads as follows: TGTGCCAGCACTAGACAGGGGGCAGGCAATCAGCCCCAGCATTTT. Its protein reads: CASTRQGAGNQPQHF.